These 18 T cell receptor beta chains share one sample of origin, sequenced in a study of OX40 agonist ivuxolimab in advanced cancers. Library preparation was by the immunoSEQ multiplex PCR assay. TCRdb took this table from immuneACCESS and kept in-frame rearrangements with V and J called. Such tables lack part of the clones; where checked against another copy, unresolved V genes explain under half of the gap, and the rest is unexplained. This sample holds around 86,000 clones; 85% to 95% were observed only once. 13% to 15% of the sample comes from the top ten. The source was CD4+ or CD8+ T cells sorted from blood, collected in a trial of the OX40 agonist ivuxolimab. The receptor set was obtained from an adult with an advanced solid tumor such as melanoma, head and neck, liver or kidney cancer.

The V gene is TRBV15, the J gene TRBJ2-7; 8 bases are a match to TRBD2. V lost 5 bases and J lost 2; bases outside the gene matches: 8. Looked up from germline, CDR1 is LNHNV and CDR2 is YYDKDF (reference sequence). CDR3 size: 15 residues. This chain's CDR3 is CATSGRRGGPYEQYF. The CDR3, as DNA: TGTGCCACCAGCGGACGTCGGGGGGGGCCCTACGAGCAGTACTTC.

J is TRBJ2-2 and V is TRBV27; 9 positions agree with TRBD2. The V and J ends lost 2 bases and 4 bases, in that order; junction bases with no gene match: 14. The CDR3 length is 19 residues. CDR1 is MNHEY and CDR2 is SMNVEV in the germline V gene (reference sequence). The CDR3 region is CASSLDPPPAGGPTGELFF. The CDR3 DNA sequence: TGTGCCAGCAGTTTAGACCCCCCCCCGGCGGGAGGGCCCACCGGGGAGCTGTTTTTT.

The rearrangement joins TRBV19 to TRBJ1-5, with 11 bases aligning to TRBD1. V trimming: 6 bases; J trimming: 0 bases; junction bases outside the gene matches: 7. The CDR3 has 17 amino acids. CDR1 is LNHDA, CDR2 SQIVND, per germline (reference sequence). The CDR3 nucleotides read TGTGCCAGTAGACCGGGACAGGGGGTTTATAGCAATCAGCCCCAGCATTTT. Translated: CASRPGQGVYSNQPQHF. The whole variable domain, filled in from reference TRBV19 and TRBJ1-5, reads DGGITQSPKYLFRKEGQNVTLSCEQNLNHDAMYWYRQDPGQGLRLIYYSQIVNDFQKGDIAEGYSVSREKKESFPLTVTSAQKNPTAFYLCASRPGQGVYSNQPQHFGDGTRLSIL.

The V gene is TRBV25-1, the J gene TRBJ1-6, with D uncertain. This CDR3 comprises 14 residues. V lost 4 bases to trimming and J lost 0 bases, with 4 bases between them. The germline V gene encodes CDR1 MGHDK and CDR2 SYGVNS. As DNA, the CDR3 is TGTGCCAGCAGTGGTATCTCCTATAATTCACCCCTCCACTTT. This codes for CASSGISYNSPLHF.

This clone has a single count. The chain uses TRBV14 and TRBJ2-7; D is possibly TRBD2 (5 bases). The ends were cut back, 1 base at V and 0 bases at J, with 13 bases in the middle. This CDR3 comprises 16 residues. Looked up from germline, CDR1 is SGHDN and CDR2 is FVKESK. DNA for the CDR3: TGTGCCAGCAGCCAAGGGTATAGGAGCGGCTCCTACGAGCAGTACTTC. It yields the protein CASSQGYRSGSYEQYF. Using reference TRBV14 and TRBJ2-7 for the parts outside the CDR3, the full variable domain is EAGVTQFPSHSVIEKGQTVTLRCDPISGHDNLYWYRRVMGKEIKFLLHFVKESKQDESGMPNNRFLAERTGGTYSTLKVQPAELEDSGVYFCASSQGYRSGSYEQYFGPGTRLTVT.

The chain employs TRBV27 and TRBJ1-4, with 7 bases aligning to TRBD1. CDR3 size: 16 residues. Trimming cost V 3 bases and J 3 bases; bases outside gene matches: 7. Germline-derived CDR1 and CDR2 are MNHEY and SMNVEV (reference sequence). In DNA, the CDR3 is TGTGCCAGCAGTTTCTACCCCAGGGGGGCTAATGAAAAACTGTTTTTT. The encoded protein is CASSFYPRGANEKLFF.

The rearrangement links TRBV19 to TRBJ2-7; D is tentatively TRBD1 or TRBD2 (5 bases each). Between the trimmed V and J ends, which lost 5 bases and 0 bases, there was a span of 14 bases. Germline-derived CDR1 and CDR2 are LNHDA and SQIVND (reference sequence). The CDR3 runs 15 residues. CDR3 region: CASSARGEGSYEQYF. The CDR3 DNA sequence: TGTGCCAGTAGTGCGAGGGGAGAGGGCTCCTACGAGCAGTACTTC.

This chain connects TRBV7-9 to TRBJ2-7, with TRBD2 matching over 9 bases. The ends lost 1 base at V and 2 bases at J; junction bases unmatched: 3. CDR3 length: 15 amino acids. The germline CDR1 and CDR2 sequences are SEHNR and FQNEAQ (reference sequence). CDR3: CASSLDAGGPYEQYF. CDR3 DNA: TGTGCCAGCAGCTTAGATGCGGGAGGGCCCTACGAGCAGTACTTC.

The chain employs TRBV28 and TRBJ1-2, with TRBD1 as a possible D gene (6 bases). This CDR3 is 14 amino acids long. The V gene lost 8 bases and the J gene lost 4 bases, with 17 bases spanning the gap. Germline CDR1 reads MDHEN; CDR2 reads SYDVKM. CDR3 bases: TGTGCCAGCTCCCCCTCAGGACAGCTCTATGGCTACACCTTC. It translates to CASSPSGQLYGYTF.

The gene calls are TRBV25-1 and TRBJ1-2; D unresolved. V lost 5 bases, J lost 4 bases, and 14 bases lay in between. The CDR3 contains 14 residues. Germline V CDR1 and CDR2: MGHDK, SYGVNS. The CDR3 region is CASSTLDRVYGYTF. CDR3 DNA sequence: TGTGCCAGCAGTACACTTGACCGGGTCTATGGCTACACCTTC.

This rearrangement joins TRBV5-6 to TRBJ2-1, with D possibly being TRBD1 (6 bases). V was cut by 4 bases and J by 4 bases, with 9 bases left in between. The CDR3 contains 13 residues. Germline CDR1 SGHDT, CDR2 YYEEEE. In DNA, the CDR3 is TGTGCCAGCAGCCTAGGGGGTTACAATGAGCAGTTCTTC. It specifies CASSLGGYNEQFF.

The chain combines TRBV7-9 with TRBJ2-1, with 7 bases lining up with TRBD1. Germline CDR1 SEHNR, CDR2 FQNEAQ (reference sequence). V shed 5 bases and J 7 bases; nucleotides not matched to a gene: 8. CDR3 length: 14 amino acids. CDR3 in amino acids: CASSGPGQINEQFF. DNA for the CDR3: TGTGCCAGCAGCGGTCCGGGACAGATAAATGAGCAGTTCTTC.

The chain recombines TRBV19 with TRBJ2-3; 7 positions match TRBD1. This CDR3 region has 15 residues. V shed 10 bases, J shed 0 bases, and the junction held 10 bases outside the gene matches. Germline CDR1 is LNHDA and CDR2 is SQIVND (reference sequence). CDR3 amino acids: CATTRGQPSTDTQYF. The CDR3 DNA reads TGTGCCACTACAAGGGGACAGCCTAGCACAGATACGCAGTATTTT.

This chain links TRBV29-1 with TRBJ1-2, with TRBD1 matching over 8 bases. With V trimmed by 2 bases and J by 0 bases, 8 bases remained unmatched. The germline CDR1 and CDR2 sequences are SQVTM and ANQGSEA. The CDR3 is 16 residues long. CDR3 in amino acids: CSVEKGSTGANYGYTF. The CDR3 DNA is TGCAGCGTTGAAAAGGGATCGACAGGGGCTAACTATGGCTACACCTTC.

The chain employs TRBV28 and TRBJ2-3; TRBD1 agrees at 7 bases. V dropped 0 bases and J dropped 0; count of bases not matched to a gene: 6. Germline V gives CDR1 MDHEN, CDR2 SYDVKM. The CDR3 consists of 17 residues. CDR3 coding DNA: TGTGCCAGCAGTTTATGGCTGGAACAGGGGAGCACAGATACGCAGTATTTT. Amino acid sequence: CASSLWLEQGSTDTQYF.

This clone was counted only a few times. V and J are TRBV14 and TRBJ2-2; TRBD1 aligns across 7 bases. The CDR3 has 15 residues. J was trimmed by 7 bases and V by 4 bases; bases with no gene match: 9. CDR1 SGHDN and CDR2 FVKESK come from the germline V gene. The CDR3, as DNA: TGTGCCAGCAGCCGCCGGACAGGCGCGGGCGGGGAGCTGTTTTTT. Translation gives CASSRRTGAGGELFF.

This chain connects TRBV4-1 to TRBJ1-3, with TRBD1 as a possible D gene (5 bases). V lost 0 bases and J 1 base, leaving 7 bases between the germline ends. Germline CDR1 reads MGHRA; CDR2 reads YSYEKL. The CDR3 is 15 residues long. CDR3 bases: TGCGCCAGCAGCCAAGATGCAGGGTCTGGAAACACCATATATTTT. Protein: CASSQDAGSGNTIYF.

The rearrangement uses TRBV18 and TRBJ2-3; 9 bases match TRBD1. This CDR3 is 15 amino acids long. V trimming: 6 bases; J trimming: 0 bases; junction bases outside the gene matches: 4. Germline V gene lookup returns CDR1 KGHSH and CDR2 LQKENI. DNA of the CDR3: TGTGCCAGCTCCCCGGACAGGGGTAGCACAGATACGCAGTATTTT. As protein: CASSPDRGSTDTQYF. Based on the CDR3 plus reference TRBV18 and TRBJ2-3, the full variable domain is NAGVMQNPRHLVRRRGQEARLRCSPMKGHSHVYWYRQLPEEGLKFMVYLQKENIIDESGMPKERFSAEFPKEGPSILRIQQVVRGDSAAYFCASSPDRGSTDTQYFGPGTRLTVL.